The sequence of this T cell receptor beta chain was determined in a study of blood T cell repertoires in COVID-19. This CDR3 spans 18 amino acids. The V gene end was trimmed by 0 bases and the J gene end by 3 bases; junction bases not matched to a gene: 13. Germline values: CDR1 SGHTA, CDR2 FQGNSA. Using immunoSEQ multiplex PCR, the repertoire was profiled, and TCRdb retains in-frame clones only, with some absent. The sample includes some 340,000 clones, more than 85% of them seen just once. This sequence originates from a woman between 25 and 40 years old who had been exposed to COVID-19. The chain couples TRBV7-2 to TRBJ2-7, with TRBD2 matching over 8 bases. The specimen was PBMCs or T cells enriched from blood (not recorded which). CDR3 in amino acids: CASSLAPRGAFEFYEQYF. Here the CDR3 DNA reads TGTGCCAGCAGCTTAGCGCCGCGGGGGGCGTTTGAGTTCTACGAGCAGTACTTC.